Listed below are T cell receptor beta chains from one sample, sequenced in a study of tumor-infiltrating lymphocytes in primary liver carcinoma. TCRdb re-derived calls from the multiplex PCR reads in MiXCR, one entry per CDR3 protein. Among approximately 99,000 distinct CDR3 sequences listed, about 70% were seen once. The sequenced material came from liver tumor tissue from sampling region 5. The receptors originated from a woman in her sixties with primary liver carcinoma and hepatitis B virus infection. CDR3s include the opening cysteine and the closing phenylalanine or tryptophan.

v_call | cdr3_aa
TRBV5-1 | CSSSFDNRNTEAFF
TRBV11-2 | CASGLSLVAEGPNEQFF
TRBV11-2 | CAISRRLAGGPGDERLF
TRBV11-2 | CASNLPGQGGTGGLFF
TRBV5-1 | CASSLGERTDTQYF
TRBV11-3 | CASITRLAGEVNEQFF
TRBV2 | CASIAQGVWTEAFF
TRBV12-3/TRBV12-4 | CVSSFLGPMYSNQPQHF
TRBV5-5 | CARSSDGYNEQFF
TRBV5-1 | CASSLWGPADYIF
TRBV5-1 | CASNWGRVNTEAFF
TRBV29-1 | CSVEDQAGGSADTQYF